Included here is one T cell receptor beta chain sequence, with context. This CDR3 comprises 13 residues. Trimming cost V 3 bases and J 3 bases; bases outside gene matches: 1. Germline CDR1 reads SGHTA; CDR2 reads FQGTGA. The protocol was immunoSEQ multiplex PCR, while the TCRdb copy is restricted to in-frame clones and leaves out a portion. The sample lists approximately 150,000 clones, roughly 88% occurring once. This specimen comes from a study of blood T cell repertoires in COVID-19. The wider study: Material from acute and convalescent COVID-19 was sourced from the United States, Italy and Spain.

This TCR was sampled from a man between 65 and 85 years old with acute or convalescent COVID-19. The sequencing input was peripheral blood. The chain links TRBV7-3 to TRBJ2-7; 8 bases fit TRBD1. CDR3 DNA sequence: TGTGCCAGCAGCTTTGACAGGGGCTACGAGCAGTACTTC. As protein: CASSFDRGYEQYF.